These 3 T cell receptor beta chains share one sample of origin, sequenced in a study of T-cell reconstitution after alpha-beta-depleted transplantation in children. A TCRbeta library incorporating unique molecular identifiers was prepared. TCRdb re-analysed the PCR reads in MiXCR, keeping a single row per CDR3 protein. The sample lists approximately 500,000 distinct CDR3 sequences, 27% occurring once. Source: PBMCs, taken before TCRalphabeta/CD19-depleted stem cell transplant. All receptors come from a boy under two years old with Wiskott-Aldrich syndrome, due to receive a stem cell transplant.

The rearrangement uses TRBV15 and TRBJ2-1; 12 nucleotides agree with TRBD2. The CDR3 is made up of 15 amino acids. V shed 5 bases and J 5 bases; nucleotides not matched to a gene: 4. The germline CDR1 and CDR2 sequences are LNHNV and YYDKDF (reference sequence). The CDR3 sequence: CATSRRTSGNNEQFF. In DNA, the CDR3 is TGTGCCACCAGCCGACGGACTAGCGGGAACAATGAGCAGTTCTTC. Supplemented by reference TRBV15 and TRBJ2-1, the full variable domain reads DAMVIQNPRYQVTQFGKPVTLSCSQTLNHNVMYWYQQKSSQAPKLLFHYYDKDFNNEADTPDNFQSRRPNTSFCFLDIRSPGLGDTAMYLCATSRRTSGNNEQFFGPGTRLTVL.

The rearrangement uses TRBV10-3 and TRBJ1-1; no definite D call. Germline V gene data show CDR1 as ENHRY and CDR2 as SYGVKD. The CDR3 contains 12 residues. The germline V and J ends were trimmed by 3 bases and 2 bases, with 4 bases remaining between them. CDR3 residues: CAISEPNTEAFF. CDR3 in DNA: TGTGCCATCAGTGAACCTAACACTGAAGCTTTCTTT.

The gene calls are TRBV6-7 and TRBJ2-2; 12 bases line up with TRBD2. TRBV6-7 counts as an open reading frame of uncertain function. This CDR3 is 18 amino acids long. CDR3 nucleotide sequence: TGTACCATCAGTTTAAGGACTAGCGGGAAGTCGAGCACCGGGGAGCTGTTTTTT. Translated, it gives CTISLRTSGKSSTGELFF.